This TCR beta chain was identified in a study of blood T cell repertoires in COVID-19. Study at large: PBMCs, B-cell-depleted T cells, or T cells were the source of the cDNA or gDNA that made up the material.

The CDR3 contains 16 residues. V gave up 2 bases and J gave up 0 bases, with 11 bases separating them. Germline CDR1 reads MGHRA; CDR2 reads YSYEKL. Clones were sequenced by immunoSEQ multiplex PCR, and TCRdb holds only the in-frame ones, with some missing. The sample consists of 300,000 or so clones, nearly 90% of them appearing once. Participants' own reports of clinical history determined their cohort assignment. Before they entered the study, exposed participants had met a COVID-19 case within 2 weeks. The sequencing input was PBMCs or T cells enriched from blood (not recorded which). The chain joins TRBV4-1 to TRBJ1-3, with D perhaps TRBD1 (5 bases). The sequence was obtained from a woman aged 50 to 60 who had been exposed to COVID-19. This CDR3 is CASSQPDSFSGNTIYF. CDR3 nucleotide sequence: TGCGCCAGCAGCCAACCAGACAGTTTCTCTGGAAACACCATATATTTT.